This T cell receptor beta chain was obtained from a study of cytomegalovirus exposure and HLA in healthy donors (dated by TCRdb to about 2017). Broadly, across the study: An earlier analysis of 587 of the donors reported approximately 290 Gb of sequence data and roughly 100 million unique TCR beta sequences from 150 million to 200 million T cells. Every discovery cohort repertoire had been produced on one sequencing platform. Along with the roughly 710-subject first cohort, a separate validation cohort of about 110 different subjects was used. The study aimed to test whether cataloging public T cell receptors could reveal signatures of past pathogen exposure. The study profiled the T cell repertoires of about 720 subjects by immunosequencing and related them to cytomegalovirus serostatus. A later genetic analysis used genome-wide SNP genotypes for about three fifths of the 666 donors, treating that subset as a discovery cohort. Of the 398 genotyped donors, roughly 80% fell in the genetic ancestry cluster associated with self-reported Caucasian donors. Rather than using new phenotypic data, the later analysis identified candidate immune exposures from TCR beta sequences and from how often those sequences occurred across donors. Donor age, sex, ethnicity and CMV serostatus were compiled together with the repertoire data. Class I and class II HLA loci were covered by the typing at four-digit resolution. Several DR-DQ haplotypes were handled as single units for association and clustering because linkage in the cohort was strong. The number of donors typed differed by locus, with about 620-630 for A, B, C, DRB1 and DQB1, around 500 for DQA1, 600 to 610 for DPA1, and some 470 for DPB1. An early release that covered approximately 600 HLA-typed donors contained approximately 320 gigabases of sequencing data and tens of millions of unique TCR sequences. To decide whether each TCR beta V gene segment behaved as functional or pseudogenic, an earlier analysis of fewer than 750 of the donors relied on high-throughput TCR beta sequencing. The study combined high-throughput TCR immunosequencing, statistical association of individual TCRs with disease status, and machine learning to predict cytomegalovirus infection status. Among 398 genotyped donors of the cohort, an average of 235,054 unique TCR beta nucleotide sequences were sequenced per donor, about a sixth of them non-productive. A later analysis re-analyzed previously published TCR beta repertoires from roughly 690 donors and added high-resolution HLA genotyping to study TCR occurrence patterns.

A word on this clone: No cognate antigen has been identified for it. Base quality data are lacking; no much larger clone is found one base away.

CDR1 and CDR2, per the germline V gene, are SGDLS and YYNGEE. V gives up 1 base and J gives up 3 bases, and the segment between their germline ends measures 7 bases. The cysteine opens and the phenylalanine closes a CDR3 of 13 amino acids. The retained sequence is limited to the CDR3, 39 bases, with the frame set at the first base. The cohort comprised some 700 healthy bone marrow donors. All cohort members were sampled while nominally healthy, although unrecorded immune exposures were likely present. The donor tested CMV seropositive, placing the donor among the 290 or so seropositive members of the cohort. A peripheral blood sample was collected from each donor, and TCR beta sequencing was performed on peripheral blood mononuclear cells. The Qiagen DNeasy Blood Extraction Kit was used to extract genomic DNA from the blood cell samples. Receptors were amplified or captured by the immunoSEQ multiplex PCR assay. For the multiplex PCR, a mixture combining 60 forward primers for TCR Vbeta segments and 13 reverse primers for TCR Jbeta segments was used. The CDR3 region of rearranged TCR beta genes was amplified from genomic DNA by a multiplex PCR assay. On the Illumina HiSeq System, the amplified TCR beta libraries were sequenced as 87-base-pair reads. On the study's bioinformatics: A later analysis tallied 75 million to 95 million unique TCR beta chains across the roughly 610 repertoires, and around 9.9 million of those chains were shared by two or more donors. To remove PCR and sequencing errors, raw reads were error-corrected and collapsed into unique sequences using a nearest-neighbor algorithm that merged closely related sequences. Alignment of CDR3 sequences to IMGT reference sequences was used to assign V, D and J gene segments. For a sequence to be retained, a match of at least six nucleotides to both a V gene segment and a J gene segment was required. Rearrangements were classified as productive when the CDR3 lacked stop codons and remained in frame with V and J, and all other rearrangements were classified as non-productive. Following IMGT convention, CDR3 was defined as the stretch from the second conserved V-encoded cysteine up to the conserved J-encoded phenylalanine. The earlier analysis of about 610 of the donors excluded sequences that lacked an unambiguous match to a single V gene segment. An earlier analysis of a few hundred of the donors classified V segments as functional when productive rearrangements were above 56.7% and as segregating when the standard deviation between donors was above 5%. A statistical classification framework was built to diagnose cytomegalovirus status from the catalog of TCR beta chain sequences. In a later analysis, V and J genes were assigned by comparing TCR nucleotide sequences against IMGT/GENE-DB human TR gene sequences. In a later analysis, CDR3 sequences and most-parsimonious VDJ recombination scenarios were assigned using the TCRdist pipeline. In a later analysis, every TCR beta chain was defined by the combination of its CDR3 amino acid sequence and its V-gene family, and reads without a unique V-gene family were dropped. In a later analysis, 450 to 600 highly shared, low-generation-probability nucleotide sequences were removed to address suspected cross-contamination and a sequencing artifact. A later analysis calculated a clonal expansion index for each public chain from normalized within-repertoire ranks of inferred template counts. In a later analysis, generation probabilities were computed with a VDJ recombination model fitted to out-of-frame rearrangements, and the resulting probabilities were checked against IGoR. Hypergeometric tests were used in a later analysis to score TCR-TCR, TCR-HLA and TCR-CMV co-occurrence, with a repertoire-size bias correction applied to the TCR pairs. A later analysis estimated false discovery rates by permuting HLA or CMV assignments 20 times. A later analysis grouped co-occurring TCRs with DBSCAN, adding TCRdist sequence similarity when clustering within HLA-allele-positive subsets. Co-occurrence clustering excluded repertoires with fewer than 30,000 or more than 120,000 public chains, plus five with anomalous nucleotide sharing. TCRdb retrieved this table from immuneACCESS and kept in-frame rearrangements only. Not all clones are present; in checked studies, unresolved V genes account for under half, and no reason is known for the remainder. D and trimming were read from the DNA, whereas the V and J calls and clone size are those reported in that table. A total of under 150,000 clones appear in this sample, approximately 67% of them only once. Of the sample, about 8% is held by the ten largest clones.

Broader findings and caveats from the paper: Linkage disequilibrium might explain the correlated functional status among segregating V segments, but an unknown experimental factor could not be ruled out. A few of the identified cytomegalovirus-associated TCR beta chains were confirmed in vitro to be specific for cytomegalovirus antigens. Because the 87-base-pair reads could not distinguish some IMGT-functional V segments, including TRBV6-2 and TRBV6-3, those segments were excluded. In a later genetic analysis, a missense DCLRE1C variant was associated with V-gene and J-gene trimming of TCR beta chains, and the association was replicated in an independent cohort. Assigning TCR associations to individual alleles was difficult when HLA alleles, especially DR and DQ, strongly co-occurred. Compared with the 666-donor mean, donors in an Asian-associated ancestry cluster had fewer N-insertions in productive TCRs, according to a later genetic analysis. In a later analysis, several top co-occurrence clusters were reported to appear linked to parvovirus B19, influenza, CMV and Epstein-Barr virus. The study gave a list of over 150 TCR beta chains associated with cytomegalovirus. CMV serostatus was the only immune exposure information available for the cohort. A further reported finding was that TCR beta sequences accurately predicted the HLA-A and HLA-B alleles for most subjects in the first cohort. According to the authors, the approach could potentially be generalized to other disease states and immunological phenotypes. The cohort was sequenced for TCR beta chains only, and without alpha or paired-chain data the features that could be detected were limited. The classifier was reported to diagnose cytomegalovirus status with high specificity and sensitivity in both the original cohort and the validation cohort. According to a later analysis, TCR association rates differed among HLA loci, with DRB1 alleles showing the most associated TCRs and HLA-C alleles showing the fewest. At a false discovery rate of 0.05, a later analysis linked 16,000 or so TCR beta sequences to specific HLA alleles. While some public TCRs were present in many individuals, most TCR sequences turned up only very rarely across donors. Broadly in line with IMGT annotations, most TCR beta V segments showed up in productive rearrangements about 87% or about 30% of the time in an earlier analysis of 587 of the donors. Because counts were too low, around 17 rarely observed V segments, including chromosome 9 orphons, were left out of the earlier analysis of 500 to 750 of the donors. Because HLA typing was missing for some donors at each locus, association tests included only the typed subset. Roughly uniform sequencing depth across donors was assumed in presence/absence analyses, although this assumption may not hold. A later analysis found that HLA-associated TCR beta chains were more clonally expanded and had lower generation probabilities than equally common non-associated chains. Most CMV-associated TCR beta chains appeared to be HLA-restricted in a later analysis, and the HLA associations seemed to be driven largely by CMV exposure. A group of highly shared sequence variants was considered likely to be a technical artifact of the sequencing pipeline.

This TCR came from a young man in good health and CMV-seropositive. The receptor chain draws on TRBV9 and TRBJ2-5, with no confidently assigned D gene. The sample taken for sequencing was PBMCs. The nucleotide sequence reads TGTGCCAGCAGCGTACTAGATGAAGAGACCCAGTACTTC. It translates as CASSVLDEETQYF.